The 14 T cell receptor beta chains listed next were all sequenced from one sample in a study of T cell repertoires in cytomegalovirus infection. From the reads, TCRdb called clonotypes with MiXCR, one entry per CDR3 protein. The table shows approximately 250,000 distinct CDR3 sequences, with around 6.4% occurring only once. Sequences were obtained from PBMCs. All receptors derive from a human donor in good health (CMV status not recorded). Some clones in this sample may be carry-over from other donors' samples.

This clonotype was counted between two and nine times. CDR3 bases: TGTGCCAGTAGTCTCGCACCGATCAATCAGCCCCAGCATTTT. Translation: CASSLAPINQPQHF. V is TRBV19 and J is TRBJ1-5; D not resolved. The germline V gene has CDR1 LNHDA and CDR2 SQIVND (reference sequence). V was cut by 5 bases and J by 3 bases, with 11 bases left in between. The CDR3 consists of 14 residues. The full variable domain, completed using reference TRBV19 and TRBJ1-5, is DGGITQSPKYLFRKEGQNVTLSCEQNLNHDAMYWYRQDPGQGLRLIYYSQIVNDFQKGDIAEGYSVSREKKESFPLTVTSAQKNPTAFYLCASSLAPINQPQHFGDGTRLSIL.

This clonotype was seen repeatedly, ten times or more. An end of the junction differs from the germline gene, which may be a read error. The chain joins TRBV2 to TRBJ1-6, with a possible D match to TRBD1 (5 bases). The length of the CDR3 is 11 residues. Germline values: CDR1 SNHLY, CDR2 FYNNEI. The CDR3: CASSDRIGGLF. CDR3 nucleotides: TGTGCCAGCAGTGACCGTATCGGGGGTCTCTTT.

The table lists this clonotype with a few counts. The chain uses TRBV20-1 and TRBJ1-2; possibly TRBD1 for D (5 bases). In germline, CDR1 is DFQATT, CDR2 SNEGSKA (reference sequence). The CDR3 consists of 13 residues. Trimming removed 0 bases from V and 8 bases from J, with 13 bases in between. The CDR3 nucleotides are TGCAGTGCTAGAGATTGGAAGGAGGGGGGCTACACCTTC. Its translation is CSARDWKEGGYTF.

This clonotype has only a few counts. V and J are TRBV20-1 and TRBJ1-5; D is uncertain. The CDR3 runs 14 residues. From germline, CDR1 is DFQATT and CDR2 SNEGSKA (reference sequence). The CDR3 loop is CGSPTFGSNQPQHF. The CDR3 DNA reads TGCGGAAGCCCGACGTTTGGTAGCAATCAGCCCCAGCATTTT.

V usage is TRBV20-1 and J usage is TRBJ2-5; 7 positions agree with TRBD2. Germline assignment: CDR1 DFQATT and CDR2 SNEGSKA (reference sequence). With V trimmed by 5 bases and J by 5 bases, 8 bases remained unmatched. The CDR3 length is 13 residues. The CDR3 reads CSAPMLGGETQYF. CDR3 bases: TGCAGTGCTCCGATGTTGGGGGGGGAGACCCAGTACTTC.

This clonotype was counted ten times or more. The chain combines TRBV4-2 with TRBJ2-2; 11 bases map to TRBD1. Germline assignment: CDR1 LGHNA and CDR2 YNFKEQ. The CDR3 runs to 15 residues. Unmatched junction bases numbered 2, after V lost 4 bases and J lost 4 bases. CDR3 residues: CASSRTGGGTGELFF. Here the CDR3 DNA reads TGTGCCAGCAGCCGGACAGGGGGCGGCACCGGGGAGCTGTTTTTT.

Many counts were recorded for this clonotype. The gene calls are TRBV20-1 and TRBJ1-1; 7 nucleotides line up with TRBD1. CDR3 length: 16 amino acids. CDR1 is DFQATT and CDR2 is SNEGSKA in the germline V gene (reference sequence). After removal of 3 bases from V and 1 base from J, the junction contained 11 bases not matched to a gene. The DNA of the CDR3 is TGCAGTGCTAGCGTTGGTCGGTGGACAGGGAACACTGAAGCTTTCTTT. Translated: CSASVGRWTGNTEAFF.

This clonotype was found a few times. The V gene is TRBV7-9, the J gene TRBJ2-7; tentative D call: TRBD1 (6 bases). In germline, CDR1 is SEHNR, CDR2 FQNEAQ (reference sequence). Trimming shortened V by 5 bases and J by 1 base, and 12 bases separated the two germline ends. This CDR3 is built from 14 residues. As DNA, the CDR3 is TGTGCCAGCAGCGCACAGGGTCTATCCTACGAGCAGTACTTC. It specifies CASSAQGLSYEQYF.

This clonotype was counted ten times or more. V gene TRBV20-1 combines with J gene TRBJ2-7, with D possibly matching TRBD1 (5 bases). The CDR3 totals 14 residues. The germline V gene encodes CDR1 DFQATT and CDR2 SNEGSKA (reference sequence). Trimming took 3 bases from V and 0 from J, leaving 12 bases between them. CDR3: CSARPGSSSYEQYF. The CDR3 nucleotides read TGCAGTGCTAGGCCAGGGTCGAGCTCCTACGAGCAGTACTTC.

This clonotype was counted at least ten times. In DNA form, the CDR3 reads TGCAGTGCTAGAAAACTCGGTCGGATGAACACTGAAGCTTTCTTT. Its translation: CSARKLGRMNTEAFF. This sequence joins TRBV20-1 and TRBJ1-1; D is uncertain. Germline CDR1 reads DFQATT; CDR2 reads SNEGSKA (reference sequence). The length of the CDR3 is 15 residues. V gave up 2 bases and J gave up 0 bases, with 13 bases separating them.

The sample holds a few counts of this clonotype. The rearrangement uses TRBV29-1 and TRBJ2-2; D is uncertain. The length of the CDR3 is 13 residues. CDR1 is SQVTM, CDR2 ANQGSEA, per germline. V was cut by 3 bases and J by 4 bases, with 9 bases left in between. The CDR3 nucleotides read TGCAGCGTTGAGGGGATACCCACCGGGGAGCTGTTTTTT. This encodes CSVEGIPTGELFF.

This clonotype appeared many times. The chain carries TRBV7-2 and TRBJ2-2; possibly TRBD1 for D (6 bases). This CDR3 contains 14 residues. Germline CDR1 is SGHTA and CDR2 is FQGNSA. The germline V and J ends were trimmed by 5 bases and 7 bases, with 14 bases remaining between them. The CDR3 reads CASSNLRQVGELFF. CDR3 DNA sequence: TGTGCCAGCAGCAATCTTCGACAGGTCGGGGAGCTGTTTTTT.

This clonotype was seen a few times. V usage is TRBV6-5 and J usage is TRBJ2-7; 11 bases fit TRBD2. The CDR3 loop spans 16 amino acids. The V and J ends lost 6 bases and 6 bases, in that order; junction bases with no gene match: 13. CDR1 and CDR2 from the germline V gene are MNHEY and SVGAGI. The CDR3 bases are TGTGCCAGCAGGCCAACCGGGACTAGCGGACCCTTCGAGCAGTACTTC. Residues: CASRPTGTSGPFEQYF.

This clonotype has a count of ten or more. The chain couples TRBV7-9 to TRBJ1-2, with 7 bases lining up with TRBD1. CDR1 is SEHNR and CDR2 is FQNEAQ in the germline V gene (reference sequence). The CDR3 extends over 16 amino acids. Trimming cost V 2 bases and J 4 bases; bases outside gene matches: 10. The CDR3 bases are TGTGCCAGCAGCTTAATACATCCGGGACAGATCTATGGCTACACCTTC. This codes for CASSLIHPGQIYGYTF.